This T cell receptor (delta chain) stems from a study of γδ T cells in repeated Plasmodium falciparum infection. Study-wide results and limits: Vgamma9/Vdelta2+ T cells showed a stable polyclonal repertoire with shared TCRgamma sequences.

This clone was detected many times. Its matching antigen is unknown. TCRdb re-called the multiplex PCR reads through CATT. The table has roughly 90,000 delta-chain clones, roughly 0.98% seen once; the top ten hold more than 9%. The CDR3 runs 22 residues. CDR1 is TSWWSYY and CDR2 is QGS in the germline V gene. The junction had 21 bases not matched to a gene; V was cut back by 1 base and J by 0 bases. Flow sorting of PBMC yielded separate Vgamma9/Vdelta2+ and Vdelta2-negative gammadelta T cell populations for bulk repertoire analysis. The rearrangement links TRDV1 to TRDJ1, with TRDD3 identical over 9 bases. The source of this sequence is a pool of human donors (malaria-infected and uninfected, not separated). The sample comprised gamma-delta T cells from blood. The chain's CDR3 is CALGEPTILRPVAGGYTDKLIF. The CDR3 bases are TGTGCTCTTGGGGAACCTACAATTCTACGACCAGTCGCTGGGGGATACACCGATAAACTCATCTTT.